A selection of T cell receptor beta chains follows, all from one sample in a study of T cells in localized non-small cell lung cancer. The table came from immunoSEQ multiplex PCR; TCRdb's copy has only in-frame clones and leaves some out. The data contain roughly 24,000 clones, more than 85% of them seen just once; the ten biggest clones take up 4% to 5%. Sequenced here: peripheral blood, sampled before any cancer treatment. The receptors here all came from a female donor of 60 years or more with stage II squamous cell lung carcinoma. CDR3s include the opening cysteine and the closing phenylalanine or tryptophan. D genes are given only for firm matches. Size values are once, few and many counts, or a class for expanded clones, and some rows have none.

CDR3 DNA: TGTGCCAGCTCACCAAGCAGGGGAGGAGAGACCCAGTACTTC
CDR3 protein: CASSPSRGGETQYF
D gene: .
V gene: TRBV18
J gene: TRBJ2-5
clone size: once

CDR3 DNA: TGTGCCAGCAGCGTACCCGCCCCGGCCAGGGCTGGAGAGACCCAGTACTTC
CDR3 protein: CASSVPAPARAGETQYF
D gene: .
V gene: TRBV5-4
J gene: TRBJ2-5
clone size: .

CDR3 DNA: TGTGCCATTCCTTGTACAACGGGGGAGGACACTGAAGCTTTCTTT
CDR3 protein: CAIPCTTGEDTEAFF
D gene: .
V gene: TRBV10-3
J gene: TRBJ1-1
clone size: once

CDR3 DNA: TGTGCCAGCAGCCCCAGGGTCTATCAGCCCCAGCATTTT
CDR3 protein: CASSPRVYQPQHF
D gene: .
V gene: TRBV7-2
J gene: TRBJ1-5
clone size: .

CDR3 DNA: TGCGCCAGCAGCTTGCCGGGACTAGCGAGAACCGGGGAGCTGTTTTTT
CDR3 protein: CASSLPGLARTGELFF
D gene: TRBD2
V gene: TRBV5-1
J gene: TRBJ2-2
clone size: .

CDR3 DNA: TGTGCCAGCAGCTTATCGGGACAGGGGACCGGGGAGCTGTTTTTT
CDR3 protein: CASSLSGQGTGELFF
D gene: TRBD1
V gene: TRBV7-3
J gene: TRBJ2-2
clone size: .

CDR3 DNA: TGTGCCACCAGCAGAGATATGACAGGGAACACTGAAGCTTTCTTT
CDR3 protein: CATSRDMTGNTEAFF
D gene: .
V gene: TRBV15
J gene: TRBJ1-1
clone size: .

CDR3 DNA: TGCAGCGCCCGGACTAGCGGGGGCCAAGCCTACAATGAGCAGTTCTTC
CDR3 protein: CSARTSGGQAYNEQFF
D gene: TRBD2
V gene: TRBV29-1
J gene: TRBJ2-1
clone size: .

CDR3 DNA: TGTGCCAGCAGGGGACTAGCGGGAGGGCCTGTCGGGGAGCTGTTTTTT
CDR3 protein: CASRGLAGGPVGELFF
D gene: TRBD2
V gene: TRBV7-2
J gene: TRBJ2-2
clone size: .

CDR3 DNA: TGTGCTAGTGGTGAATCCCTGGGGGCCTCGGACAAAAACATTCAGTACTTC
CDR3 protein: CASGESLGASDKNIQYF
D gene: .
V gene: TRBV12-5
J gene: TRBJ2-4
clone size: .

CDR3 DNA: TGTGCCAGCGGGGACAGGGACCCCTACGAGCAGTACTTC
CDR3 protein: CASGDRDPYEQYF
D gene: TRBD1
V gene: TRBV27
J gene: TRBJ2-7
clone size: .

CDR3 DNA: TGCGCCAGCAGCCAAGAGGTCCTTGGGGCCAACGTCCTGACTTTC
CDR3 protein: CASSQEVLGANVLTF
D gene: .
V gene: TRBV4-1
J gene: TRBJ2-6
clone size: .

CDR3 DNA: TGTGCCTGGAGAGGACGGCCGGACTCACCCCTCCACTTT
CDR3 protein: CAWRGRPDSPLHF
D gene: .
V gene: TRBV30
J gene: TRBJ1-6
clone size: once

CDR3 DNA: TGCAGCGTTGCTAGACGCCAGACTGAAGCTTTCTTT
CDR3 protein: CSVARRQTEAFF
D gene: .
V gene: TRBV29-1
J gene: TRBJ1-1
clone size: .

CDR3 DNA: TGTGCCAGTAGTAAGGACAGGGGTTCCTACGAGCAGTACTTC
CDR3 protein: CASSKDRGSYEQYF
D gene: TRBD1
V gene: TRBV19
J gene: TRBJ2-7
clone size: .

CDR3 DNA: TGCGCCAGCAGCCAAGGGGGTTTTAGCGGGGAGCTGTTTTTT
CDR3 protein: CASSQGGFSGELFF
D gene: .
V gene: TRBV4-3
J gene: TRBJ2-2
clone size: .

CDR3 DNA: TGTGCCAGCAGCGTAGGCGCCCTAGCCAAAAACATTCAGTACTTC
CDR3 protein: CASSVGALAKNIQYF
D gene: .
V gene: TRBV9
J gene: TRBJ2-4
clone size: .

CDR3 DNA: TGTGCCAGTAGTACGGTCGGACTAGCGGGAGAGACCCAGTACTTC
CDR3 protein: CASSTVGLAGETQYF
D gene: TRBD2
V gene: TRBV19
J gene: TRBJ2-5
clone size: .

CDR3 DNA: TGTGCCAGCAGTTCCCCTCCCCCCGGGGAGCTGTTTTTT
CDR3 protein: CASSSPPPGELFF
D gene: .
V gene: TRBV6-5
J gene: TRBJ2-2
clone size: .

CDR3 DNA: TGTGCCAGCAGTCTTGGGGGCAGGGTCAATCAGCCCCAGCATTTT
CDR3 protein: CASSLGGRVNQPQHF
D gene: .
V gene: TRBV2
J gene: TRBJ1-5
clone size: .

CDR3 DNA: TGTGCCAGCAGCTTACTTGGTGAGCAGTTCTTC
CDR3 protein: CASSLLGEQFF
D gene: .
V gene: TRBV7-6
J gene: TRBJ2-1
clone size: .

CDR3 DNA: TGTGCCAGCAGCTCGTCGAACAGGGGCCCCCTTTCGAGCTACACCTTC
CDR3 protein: CASSSSNRGPLSSYTF
D gene: TRBD1
V gene: TRBV9
J gene: TRBJ1-2
clone size: .

CDR3 DNA: TGCGCCAGCAGCGCGGACAGGGGGAAAGAGACCCAGTACTTC
CDR3 protein: CASSADRGKETQYF
D gene: TRBD1
V gene: TRBV5-1
J gene: TRBJ2-5
clone size: few

CDR3 DNA: TGTGCCACCAGCAGCGACCCGGCCATGCTCTATGGCTACACCTTC
CDR3 protein: CATSSDPAMLYGYTF
D gene: .
V gene: TRBV15
J gene: TRBJ1-2
clone size: .

CDR3 DNA: TGTGCCTGGAGACCCGGGACAGGGGTATTAGGTTGGGATGAAAAACTGTTTTTT
CDR3 protein: CAWRPGTGVLGWDEKLFF
D gene: TRBD1
V gene: TRBV30
J gene: TRBJ1-4
clone size: .

CDR3 DNA: TGTGCCAGCAGCTTGCCGAGCGGGGGGGTCTGGGATACGCAGTATTTT
CDR3 protein: CASSLPSGGVWDTQYF
D gene: TRBD2
V gene: TRBV5-4
J gene: TRBJ2-3
clone size: .

CDR3 DNA: TGCGCCAGCAACCCGGGACAGGGGGCCAACTATGGCTACACCTTC
CDR3 protein: CASNPGQGANYGYTF
D gene: TRBD1
V gene: TRBV5-1
J gene: TRBJ1-2
clone size: once

CDR3 DNA: TGTGCCAGCAGTCAATGGGTACTAGCGGGGGGGCAAGAGACCCAGTACTTC
CDR3 protein: CASSQWVLAGGQETQYF
D gene: TRBD2
V gene: TRBV27
J gene: TRBJ2-5
clone size: .

CDR3 DNA: TGTGCCAGCATACAAATAACTGAAGCTTTCTTT
CDR3 protein: CASIQITEAFF
D gene: .
V gene: TRBV2
J gene: TRBJ1-1
clone size: few

CDR3 DNA: TGTGCCAGCTCACCCTCCAGGGGGGAAAATCAGCCCCAGCATTTT
CDR3 protein: CASSPSRGENQPQHF
D gene: TRBD1
V gene: TRBV18
J gene: TRBJ1-5
clone size: .

CDR3 DNA: TGTGCCAGCAGCTTACTCGAGGCGTACAATGAGCAGTTCTTC
CDR3 protein: CASSLLEAYNEQFF
D gene: .
V gene: TRBV7-9
J gene: TRBJ2-1
clone size: .

CDR3 DNA: TGTGCCAGCAGGCGGACAGGGGCGAGGACTGAAGCTTTCTTT
CDR3 protein: CASRRTGARTEAFF
D gene: TRBD1
V gene: TRBV6-5
J gene: TRBJ1-1
clone size: once

CDR3 DNA: TGTGCCAGCAGCTTTTGGGGTCAAGAGACCCAGTACTTC
CDR3 protein: CASSFWGQETQYF
D gene: .
V gene: TRBV11-2
J gene: TRBJ2-5
clone size: once

CDR3 DNA: TGTGCAAGTCGCTTAGCGAGTGAGGGCTTTGGGGCTAACTATGGCTACACCTTC
CDR3 protein: CASRLASEGFGANYGYTF
D gene: .
V gene: TRBV12-2
J gene: TRBJ1-2
clone size: .

CDR3 DNA: TGTGCCAGCAGGGCCCCTAGGGGGGGCACTGAAGCTTTCTTT
CDR3 protein: CASRAPRGGTEAFF
D gene: .
V gene: TRBV6-5
J gene: TRBJ1-1
clone size: .

CDR3 DNA: TGTGCCAGCAGCCACGGCCGTAGGACTGATAATAACAATGAGCAGTTCTTC
CDR3 protein: CASSHGRRTDNNNEQFF
D gene: .
V gene: TRBV7-2
J gene: TRBJ2-1
clone size: .

CDR3 DNA: TGTGCCAGTAGCAACCTAGGCGGGGGGCCCTACAATGAGCAGTTCTTC
CDR3 protein: CASSNLGGGPYNEQFF
D gene: TRBD2
V gene: TRBV19
J gene: TRBJ2-1
clone size: once

CDR3 DNA: TGTGCCAGCAGCCAAGGCGGGGGGGCAGCAGATACGCAGTATTTT
CDR3 protein: CASSQGGGAADTQYF
D gene: TRBD2
V gene: TRBV4-2
J gene: TRBJ2-3
clone size: .

CDR3 DNA: TGCGCCAGCAGCTTGGCAGGGAGCTCCTACAATGAGCAGTTCTTC
CDR3 protein: CASSLAGSSYNEQFF
D gene: .
V gene: TRBV5-1
J gene: TRBJ2-1
clone size: .

CDR3 DNA: TGTGCCAGCAGCGGGCCGACGGTGGGTACGCAGTATTTT
CDR3 protein: CASSGPTVGTQYF
D gene: .
V gene: TRBV7-9
J gene: TRBJ2-3
clone size: once

CDR3 DNA: TGTGCCAGCAGCCAAGGGACTAGCGGCACCGGGGAGCTGTTTTTT
CDR3 protein: CASSQGTSGTGELFF
D gene: TRBD2
V gene: TRBV11-2
J gene: TRBJ2-2
clone size: .

CDR3 DNA: TGTGCCAGCAGACTTACGGGGACAGATCAAGAGACCCAGTACTTC
CDR3 protein: CASRLTGTDQETQYF
D gene: TRBD1
V gene: TRBV2
J gene: TRBJ2-5
clone size: once

CDR3 DNA: TGCGCCAGCAGCTCGGGACAGGCGAACACCGGGGAGCTGTTTTTT
CDR3 protein: CASSSGQANTGELFF
D gene: TRBD1
V gene: TRBV5-1
J gene: TRBJ2-2
clone size: .

CDR3 DNA: TGTGCCACCAGCCGGGCGGCGGTCTCCTACAATGAGCAGTTCTTC
CDR3 protein: CATSRAAVSYNEQFF
D gene: .
V gene: TRBV15
J gene: TRBJ2-1
clone size: .

CDR3 DNA: TGCAGCGTTTCGCAGGGGGTCCAAGATACGCAGTATTTT
CDR3 protein: CSVSQGVQDTQYF
D gene: TRBD1
V gene: TRBV29-1
J gene: TRBJ2-3
clone size: .

CDR3 DNA: TGTGCCAGCCGCCTGGACTTACCCACAGATACGCAGTATTTT
CDR3 protein: CASRLDLPTDTQYF
D gene: .
V gene: TRBV5-4
J gene: TRBJ2-3
clone size: .

CDR3 DNA: TGTGCCAGCAGCCCCGGGGTGGAAGAGACCCAGTACTTC
CDR3 protein: CASSPGVEETQYF
D gene: .
V gene: TRBV5-4
J gene: TRBJ2-5
clone size: .

CDR3 DNA: TGCGCCAGCAGCTTAAACGAGCGGACCGAGCAGTTCTTC
CDR3 protein: CASSLNERTEQFF
D gene: .
V gene: TRBV5-1
J gene: TRBJ2-1
clone size: .

CDR3 DNA: TGTGCCAGTAGTATTTATAGCGGGACGGTCAATGAGCAGTTCTTC
CDR3 protein: CASSIYSGTVNEQFF
D gene: TRBD2
V gene: TRBV19
J gene: TRBJ2-1
clone size: .

CDR3 DNA: TGTGCCACCAGCAGAGACCCGACAGCCCCAGGCAATCAGCCCCAGCATTTT
CDR3 protein: CATSRDPTAPGNQPQHF
D gene: .
V gene: TRBV15
J gene: TRBJ1-5
clone size: .